These T cell receptor beta chains were read from a single sample in a study of blood T cell repertoires in COVID-19. Data came from immunoSEQ multiplex PCR; TCRdb stores just in-frame clones and leaves some out. The data show 150,000 to 200,000 clones, around 89% seen once. Sequenced: peripheral blood. The origin of the receptors is a human donor in a cohort sampled during active COVID-19. Both conserved end residues are part of each CDR3. A D gene is named only where the DNA matches it firmly. Expanded clones are given a class, and other clones once, few, many or no size at all.

clone size: .; J gene: TRBJ2-7; D gene: .; V gene: TRBV6-5; CDR3 DNA: TGTGCCAGCAGTCGACACCCTTTTGAGCAGTACTTC; CDR3 protein: CASSRHPFEQYF
clone size: .; J gene: TRBJ1-2; D gene: .; V gene: TRBV5-4; CDR3 DNA: TGTGCCAGCAGCTTTTGGGGGGGAAACTATGGCTACACCTTC; CDR3 protein: CASSFWGGNYGYTF
clone size: .; J gene: TRBJ1-4; D gene: .; V gene: TRBV4-3; CDR3 DNA: TGCGCCAGCAGCCAAGAGTCGGGGGGAAATGAAAAACTGTTTTTT; CDR3 protein: CASSQESGGNEKLFF
clone size: .; J gene: TRBJ1-4; D gene: .; V gene: TRBV19; CDR3 DNA: TGTGCCAGTAAACCGTCAGATTCTAATGAAAAACTGTTTTTT; CDR3 protein: CASKPSDSNEKLFF
clone size: .; J gene: TRBJ1-3; D gene: .; V gene: TRBV10-3; CDR3 DNA: TGTGCCATCAGCCCCTTCGGGGAAGCCTCTGGAAACACCATATATTTT; CDR3 protein: CAISPFGEASGNTIYF
clone size: .; J gene: TRBJ1-1; D gene: .; V gene: TRBV11-2; CDR3 DNA: TGTGCCAGCAGCCACCTCTGGGGCAGGTCAATGAACACTGAAGCTTTCTTT; CDR3 protein: CASSHLWGRSMNTEAFF
clone size: .; J gene: TRBJ2-7; D gene: .; V gene: TRBV5-1; CDR3 DNA: TGCGCCAGCAGAAACGTCTACAGGGACTCCTACGAGCAGTACTTC; CDR3 protein: CASRNVYRDSYEQYF
clone size: .; J gene: TRBJ2-3; D gene: TRBD1; V gene: TRBV7-2; CDR3 DNA: TGTGCCAGCAGCTCAGGGGACAGGTACACAGATACGCAGTATTTT; CDR3 protein: CASSSGDRYTDTQYF
clone size: .; J gene: TRBJ2-3; D gene: TRBD1; V gene: TRBV6-1; CDR3 DNA: TGTGCCAGCAGTGAAGGATCCGAGGGACAGCGAAGAGATACGCAGTATTTT; CDR3 protein: CASSEGSEGQRRDTQYF
clone size: .; J gene: TRBJ2-3; D gene: TRBD1; V gene: TRBV16; CDR3 DNA: TGTGCCAGCAGTCGCGCCGGGACAGCTAGCACAGATACGCAGTATTTT; CDR3 protein: CASSRAGTASTDTQYF
clone size: once; J gene: TRBJ2-3; D gene: TRBD2; V gene: TRBV7-2; CDR3 DNA: TGTGCCAGCAGCTTGCGCGGGAGGGCCACAGATACGCAGTATTTT; CDR3 protein: CASSLRGRATDTQYF
clone size: .; J gene: TRBJ2-7; D gene: TRBD1; V gene: TRBV10-3; CDR3 DNA: TGTGCCATCAGTGGTGTTGGGACAGAACTCTACGAGCAGTACTTC; CDR3 protein: CAISGVGTELYEQYF
clone size: .; J gene: TRBJ2-1; D gene: .; V gene: TRBV6-2/TRBV6-3; CDR3 DNA: TGTGCCAGCAGTTACGCGGTGGGTGAGCAGTTCTTC; CDR3 protein: CASSYAVGEQFF
clone size: .; J gene: TRBJ2-7; D gene: .; V gene: TRBV11-2; CDR3 DNA: TGTGCCAGCAGCTCCAGGACTTCTGGGGTCCACGAGCAGTACTTC; CDR3 protein: CASSSRTSGVHEQYF
clone size: .; J gene: TRBJ1-1; D gene: .; V gene: TRBV15; CDR3 DNA: TGTGCCACCAGCGGGAGGGCAACTGAAGCTTTCTTT; CDR3 protein: CATSGRATEAFF
clone size: .; J gene: TRBJ2-5; D gene: TRBD2; V gene: TRBV10-3; CDR3 DNA: TGTGCCATCAGTGGTAGCGGGAGCAAAGAGACCCAGTACTTC; CDR3 protein: CAISGSGSKETQYF
clone size: .; J gene: TRBJ1-6; D gene: TRBD1; V gene: TRBV25-1; CDR3 DNA: TGTGCCAGCAGTGATGTACAGGGGAATTCACCCCTCCACTTT; CDR3 protein: CASSDVQGNSPLHF
clone size: .; J gene: TRBJ2-1; D gene: .; V gene: TRBV2; CDR3 DNA: TGTGCCAGCAGTAGCCTGACTCATGAGCAGTTCTTC; CDR3 protein: CASSSLTHEQFF
clone size: .; J gene: TRBJ2-7; D gene: .; V gene: TRBV5-1; CDR3 DNA: TGCGCCAGCAGTCGCGGGCAAGGGTACGAGCAGTACTTC; CDR3 protein: CASSRGQGYEQYF
clone size: .; J gene: TRBJ2-6; D gene: .; V gene: TRBV3-1/TRBV3-2; CDR3 DNA: TGTGCCAGCAGCCAAGGCGGGGCCTCTGGGGCCAACGTCCTGACTTTC; CDR3 protein: CASSQGGASGANVLTF
clone size: .; J gene: TRBJ2-3; D gene: TRBD2; V gene: TRBV7-9; CDR3 DNA: TGTGCCAGCAGCTTTGGGATCACTAGCGGAGAATCCACAGATACGCAGTATTTT; CDR3 protein: CASSFGITSGESTDTQYF
clone size: .; J gene: TRBJ2-3; D gene: .; V gene: TRBV4-1; CDR3 DNA: TGCGCCAGCAGCCAAGGTGGCAGGGGGGTTGTGGATACGCAGTATTTT; CDR3 protein: CASSQGGRGVVDTQYF
clone size: .; J gene: TRBJ2-7; D gene: TRBD2; V gene: TRBV7-8; CDR3 DNA: TGTGCCAGCAGCACGGGAGGCCGCTCCTACGAGCAGTACTTC; CDR3 protein: CASSTGGRSYEQYF
clone size: .; J gene: TRBJ1-2; D gene: .; V gene: TRBV9; CDR3 DNA: TGTGCCAGCAGCGTAGAGATCACGGCCGCCGGGGGCTACACCTTC; CDR3 protein: CASSVEITAAGGYTF
clone size: .; J gene: TRBJ1-2; D gene: TRBD1; V gene: TRBV3-1/TRBV3-2; CDR3 DNA: TGTGCCAGCAGCCAAGGTGGAGGGACAGACAGTTATGGCTACACCTTC; CDR3 protein: CASSQGGGTDSYGYTF
clone size: .; J gene: TRBJ2-1; D gene: .; V gene: TRBV2; CDR3 DNA: TGTGCCAGCAGTGAAGATGTAGGCGGGCTCACCTACAATGAGCAGTTCTTC; CDR3 protein: CASSEDVGGLTYNEQFF
clone size: .; J gene: TRBJ2-3; D gene: .; V gene: TRBV5-1; CDR3 DNA: TGCGCCAGCAGTTCACGCGGGGATACGCAGTATTTT; CDR3 protein: CASSSRGDTQYF
clone size: .; J gene: TRBJ2-5; D gene: TRBD1; V gene: TRBV20-1; CDR3 DNA: TGCAGTGCTAGTAAGACAGGGGGCCCAGAGACCCAGTACTTC; CDR3 protein: CSASKTGGPETQYF
clone size: .; J gene: TRBJ2-3; D gene: TRBD2; V gene: TRBV28; CDR3 DNA: TGTGCCAGCAATACAGGACTAGCGGGACGGGCAGATACGCAGTATTTT; CDR3 protein: CASNTGLAGRADTQYF
clone size: .; J gene: TRBJ1-1; D gene: TRBD1; V gene: TRBV10-3; CDR3 DNA: TGTGCCATCAGGACAGGGGTTGAGGTGAACACTGAAGCTTTCTTT; CDR3 protein: CAIRTGVEVNTEAFF
clone size: .; J gene: TRBJ2-3; D gene: TRBD1; V gene: TRBV5-4; CDR3 DNA: TGTGCCAGCAGCTTAGCGACAGGGGGAGCAGATACGCAGTATTTT; CDR3 protein: CASSLATGGADTQYF
clone size: .; J gene: TRBJ2-2; D gene: .; V gene: TRBV4-1; CDR3 DNA: TGCGCCAGCCAAAAAGGGGCGCCTAACACCGGGGAGCTGTTTTTT; CDR3 protein: CASQKGAPNTGELFF
clone size: .; J gene: TRBJ1-3; D gene: .; V gene: TRBV7-8; CDR3 DNA: TGTGCCAGCAGCTTAGGGATCAGTCACAGGAACACCATATATTTT; CDR3 protein: CASSLGISHRNTIYF
clone size: .; J gene: TRBJ2-5; D gene: TRBD2; V gene: TRBV13; CDR3 DNA: TGTGCCAGCAGCCCTTCCGGGGGGCAAGAGACCCAGTACTTC; CDR3 protein: CASSPSGGQETQYF
clone size: .; J gene: TRBJ1-1; D gene: .; V gene: TRBV4-3; CDR3 DNA: TGCGCCAGCAGCTACACAGGGAACACTGAAGCTTTCTTT; CDR3 protein: CASSYTGNTEAFF
clone size: once; J gene: TRBJ1-1; D gene: .; V gene: TRBV5-4; CDR3 DNA: TGTGCCAGCAGCTTGGGGTCCCCTACTATGAACACTGAAGCTTTCTTT; CDR3 protein: CASSLGSPTMNTEAFF
clone size: .; J gene: TRBJ2-1; D gene: .; V gene: TRBV7-2; CDR3 DNA: TGTGCCAGCAGCTTCCGGGGAGTAGGGTACAATGAGCAGTTCTTC; CDR3 protein: CASSFRGVGYNEQFF
clone size: .; J gene: TRBJ1-1; D gene: .; V gene: TRBV2; CDR3 DNA: TGTGCCAGCACCCTGGGGAGGGGGAACACTGAAGCTTTCTTT; CDR3 protein: CASTLGRGNTEAFF
clone size: many; J gene: TRBJ2-7; D gene: TRBD1; V gene: TRBV24-1; CDR3 DNA: TGTGCCACCAGTGATTCAAGGACAGGGGGTGAGCAGTACTTC; CDR3 protein: CATSDSRTGGEQYF
clone size: .; J gene: TRBJ2-1; D gene: TRBD2; V gene: TRBV28; CDR3 DNA: TGTGCCAGCAGTTTTGGCGGGAGGGCAGTTGATGAGCAGTTCTTC; CDR3 protein: CASSFGGRAVDEQFF
clone size: .; J gene: TRBJ1-2; D gene: TRBD1; V gene: TRBV15; CDR3 DNA: TGTGCCACCAGCAGAGATTCCGGACAGGGGTATGGCTACACCTTC; CDR3 protein: CATSRDSGQGYGYTF
clone size: .; J gene: TRBJ2-7; D gene: .; V gene: TRBV3-1/TRBV3-2; CDR3 DNA: TGTGCCAGCAGCCAAGTTTTGTCCCTTCCCGGGTCCTACGAGCAGTACTTC; CDR3 protein: CASSQVLSLPGSYEQYF